Included here is one TCR beta chain sequence, with context. The clone's antigen remains unknown. Base qualities are missing; no much larger clone stands one base away. This entry is derived from a study of radiation and T cells in renal cell carcinoma (dated by TCRdb to 2020 to 2022). About the study as a whole: Samples were obtained from a clinical trial, in which 15 Gy stereotactic body radiation therapy was delivered to primary renal cell carcinomas and nephrectomy was performed 4 weeks later. Across all 50 or so samples, 4,016,671 unique CDR3 nucleotide sequences, encoding 2 million to 3 million unique CDR3 amino acid sequences, were identified. In total, approximately 55 samples, comprising around 25 tumors and some 27 peripheral blood samples, were subjected to TCR beta sequencing. Study-wide conclusions, independent of this receptor: Because pretreatment tumor biopsies were not available, the study could not determine whether clonotypes were already present within the tumor at baseline. Changes in the blood repertoire were not tracked past 4 weeks after treatment. In blood, the top tumor clonotypes increased between baseline and 2 weeks post-radiation and then shrank by 4 weeks, which suggests that tumor-resident clones expanded only transiently. Because the trial had a single-armed design, the trial could not examine how radiation dose or scheduling affected the TCR repertoire.

Following the manufacturer's recommendations, the immunoSEQ kit was used to generate TCR beta libraries from genomic DNA. Library preparation used a first multiplex PCR with proprietary primers, then a second PCR adding unique barcodes, with bead cleanups after each round. Each sample batch included a kit-provided positive control reaction and a negative control reaction. The final libraries underwent checking on an Agilent 4200 TapeStation D1000 ScreenTape, volumetric pooling, and quantification by qPCR. Sequencing was performed on an Illumina NextSeq500 using a MidOutput 150-cycle cartridge, with 156 Read1 cycles, 15 Index1 cycles, and the kit custom primers. The pooled library was loaded at around 1 pM, and approximately 19% PhiX control was spiked in. As for how the authors treated the data: Vendor-processed data were analyzed in R, and a clonotype was defined as all T cells sharing the same CDR3 nucleotide sequence. For clone abundance analyses, frequencies were normalized to the 10,000 most abundant clones in each sample. Before analysis, public T cell clones were removed, and these numbered fewer than six per sample on average. An abundance difference of at least 32-fold between compartments was the criterion for calling clonotypes tumor-enriched or baseline blood-enriched. A beta-binomial differential abundance model was applied to find clonotypes that expanded or contracted between blood time points. The Baroni-Urbani and Buser coefficient was used to measure tumor-blood repertoire similarity, and groups were compared with two-tailed Wilcoxon tests in R. What TCRdb holds here is the immuneACCESS table cut down to in-frame rearrangements. Part of the clones is not present; checked against another copy, under half of the missing clones reflect an unresolved V gene, and the others are unexplained. V, J and clone size derive from that table, while D and trimming were established from the DNA sequence. This sample is represented by more than 65,000 clones; 80% to 90% of them were singletons. 20% to 25% of the sample rests with the top ten.

In light of the paper, this sample's time point label describes: blood 2 weeks post-SBRT. The treatment or condition label, read with the paper, signifies: 15 Gy SBRT to primary tumor, nephrectomy 4 weeks later. Serial peripheral blood from radiation-treated patients was sampled at baseline, 2 weeks and 4 weeks after SBRT to track tumor-enriched clonotypes. All patients had renal cell carcinoma with clear cell pathology. Genomic DNA for TCR sequencing was prepared using the QIAamp DNA Blood Mini Kit (Qiagen). The analyses included just those samples that passed every quality control check. Looking up the germline V gene yields CDR1 SGHRS and CDR2 YFSETQ. V was cut back by 0 bases and J by 3 bases, leaving a gap of 10 bases between them. The CDR3, from cysteine to phenylalanine, totals 14 residues. Of all the DNA, just the CDR3 is kept, 42 bases in frame from base 1.

This receptor was obtained from a woman in her fifties or sixties with renal cell carcinoma. The rearranged chain carries TRBV5-1 and TRBJ2-7; the D region possibly corresponds to TRBD2 (6 bases align). Sample: blood, taken from a patient whose treatment included radiotherapy and nephrectomy. The nucleotides read TGCGCCAGCAGCTTGGCAGGAGGGTTCTACGAGCAGTACTTC. It encodes CASSLAGGFYEQYF.